Below, 21 T cell receptor beta chains from the same sample are listed, as sequenced in a study of cytomegalovirus exposure and HLA in healthy donors. 13 Jbeta primers and 60 Vbeta primers were used for the PCR. Sequenced by immunoSEQ multiplex PCR; TCRdb stores in-frame clones only, minus some. Found here are just over 150,000 clones, about three quarters of them singletons; the top ten hold around 2%. Sequencing was performed on PBMCs. The receptors originated from a female donor in good health and CMV-seronegative.

This sequence joins TRBV5-1 and TRBJ1-1, with 7 bases matching TRBD1. The CDR3 runs to 15 residues. Germline assignment: CDR1 SGHRS and CDR2 YFSETQ. The V and J ends lost 2 bases and 3 bases, in that order; junction bases with no gene match: 7. Here the CDR3 DNA reads TGCGCCAGCAGCTTCCAAGGGGGCTGGGACACTGAAGCTTTCTTT. Amino acid sequence: CASSFQGGWDTEAFF. Combining the CDR3 with reference TRBV5-1 and TRBJ1-1 gives the whole variable domain KAGVTQTPRYLIKTRGQQVTLSCSPISGHRSVSWYQQTPGQGLQFLFEYFSETQRNKGNFPGRFSGRQFSNSRSEMNVSTLELGDSALYLCASSFQGGWDTEAFFGQGTRLTVV.

The rearrangement links TRBV5-4 to TRBJ1-1, with D perhaps matching TRBD1 (5 bases). CDR1 and CDR2 (germline): SGHNT, YYREEE (reference sequence). The CDR3 sequence is 14 residues long. Trimming removed 4 bases at V and 1 base at J, with 11 bases between. The CDR3 spells CASSPGTGNTEAFF. CDR3 DNA: TGTGCCAGCAGCCCCGGAACAGGGAACACTGAAGCTTTCTTT.

This clone was counted once. This chain connects TRBV5-1 to TRBJ1-1; a weak D match, TRBD1 (5 bases). This CDR3 region has 15 residues. V was clipped by 3 bases and J by 7 bases, with 19 bases between them. Germline CDR1 reads SGHRS; CDR2 reads YFSETQ. The CDR3: CASSSDGTASLEAFF. The CDR3 DNA reads TGCGCCAGCAGCTCCGACGGGACTGCATCTCTTGAAGCTTTCTTT.

As regards this clone: Other DNA sequences within the sample encode an identical CDR3. The chain employs TRBV7-3 and TRBJ1-1; unclear D gene. V gave up 2 bases and J gave up 1 base, with 5 bases separating them. The germline gives CDR1 SGHTA, CDR2 FQGTGA. The CDR3 extends over 13 amino acids. The chain's CDR3 is CASSLYRNTEAFF. In DNA, the CDR3 is TGTGCCAGCAGCTTATATAGGAACACTGAAGCTTTCTTT. Supplemented by reference TRBV7-3 and TRBJ1-1, the full variable domain reads GAGVSQTPSNKVTEKGKYVELRCDPISGHTALYWYRQSLGQGPEFLIYFQGTGAADDSGLPNDRFFAVRPEGSVSTLKIQRTERGDSAVYLCASSLYRNTEAFFGQGTRLTVV.

This rearrangement joins TRBV6-6 to TRBJ1-2; no reliable D call. This CDR3 has 13 residues. CDR1 and CDR2 from the germline V gene are MNHNY and SVGAGI (reference sequence). Trimming shortened V by 7 bases and J by 4 bases, and 13 bases separated the two germline ends. CDR3 sequence reads: CASTQRVGYGYTF. CDR3 bases: TGTGCCAGCACCCAACGGGTAGGCTATGGCTACACCTTC.

There are a few counts of this clone. The chain carries TRBV7-2 and TRBJ2-3; 10 bases are shared with TRBD2. The ends lost 5 bases at V and 0 bases at J; junction bases unmatched: 11. There are 18 residues in the CDR3. Germline CDR1 reads SGHTA; CDR2 reads FQGNSA. The CDR3 reads CASSGSSGGLTSTDTQYF. CDR3 DNA: TGTGCCAGCAGCGGGAGTAGCGGGGGGCTGACTAGCACAGATACGCAGTATTTT.

The chain joins TRBV7-8 to TRBJ2-1; 10 bases agree with TRBD2. This CDR3 has 16 residues. Germline-derived CDR1 and CDR2 are SGHVS and FQNEAQ. The V and J ends lost 1 base and 8 bases, in that order; junction bases with no gene match: 8. The CDR3: CASSLELAGGLDEQFF. DNA of the CDR3: TGTGCCAGCAGCTTAGAGTTAGCGGGGGGTCTAGATGAGCAGTTCTTC.

The chain uses TRBV2 and TRBJ1-5, with 8 bases aligning to TRBD1. This CDR3 spans 14 amino acids. With V trimmed by 8 bases and J by 5 bases, 8 bases remained unmatched. Per germline, CDR1 SNHLY and CDR2 FYNNEI. CDR3 nucleotide sequence: TGTGCCAGCGCCCCCAGGACAGGGTATCAGCCCCAGCATTTT. Amino acids: CASAPRTGYQPQHF.

This chain uses TRBV10-3 with TRBJ2-1, with 8 bases aligning to TRBD2. Trimming took 3 bases from V and 5 from J; bases not matched to a gene: 15. The CDR3 has 18 amino acids. CDR1 and CDR2 (germline): ENHRY, SYGVKD. CDR3: CAISDWFNGRAGNNEQFF. The CDR3 DNA sequence: TGTGCCATCAGTGACTGGTTCAACGGGAGGGCCGGGAACAATGAGCAGTTCTTC.

The chain is built from TRBV5-4 and TRBJ1-1, with D perhaps matching TRBD1 (6 bases). The CDR3 runs to 15 residues. Germline assignment: CDR1 SGHNT and CDR2 YYREEE (reference sequence). V lost 3 bases and J lost 0, with 12 bases in between. The CDR3 coding sequence is TGTGCCAGCAGCTCGGACAGACTTTTGAACACTGAAGCTTTCTTT. This translates into CASSSDRLLNTEAFF.

The genes are TRBV5-1 and TRBJ1-5; TRBD1 matches 7 bases. This CDR3 is 15 amino acids long. The germline gives CDR1 SGHRS, CDR2 YFSETQ. V was pared by 4 bases and J by 7 bases, with 11 bases of the junction left unmatched. DNA for the CDR3: TGCGCCAGCAGCCCTGGAGGGGGCGATTACCAGCCCCAGCATTTT. Translating gives CASSPGGGDYQPQHF.

The chain links TRBV30 to TRBJ1-2; a possible D gene is TRBD1 (6 bases). CDR1 and CDR2 (germline): GTSNPN, SVGIG (reference sequence). The CDR3 extends over 13 amino acids. V shed 3 bases and J shed 3 bases, with 11 bases lying between them. The CDR3 nucleotides are TGTGCCTGGAGGGGGGGGGCAGACTATGGCTACACCTTC. Translated: CAWRGGADYGYTF.

The rearrangement uses TRBV11-2 and TRBJ2-7; no firm D call. The CDR3 has 13 amino acids. Germline CDR1 is SGHAT and CDR2 is FQNNGV. Trimming shortened V by 2 bases and J by 6 bases, and 11 bases separated the two germline ends. The CDR3 nucleotides are TGTGCCAGCAGCTTAACGTGGTGGAGCGAGCAGTACTTC. Translating gives CASSLTWWSEQYF.

The chain is built from TRBV7-9 and TRBJ2-2, with D maybe TRBD1 (5 bases). The V end was cut by 4 bases, the J end by 1 base, with 10 bases between. Germline V lookup: CDR1 SEHNR, CDR2 FQNEAQ (reference sequence). This CDR3 has 15 amino acids. CDR3: CASSYITGNTGELFF. The CDR3 region has the DNA TGTGCCAGCAGCTACATAACAGGGAACACCGGGGAGCTGTTTTTT.

The chain is built from TRBV7-8 and TRBJ2-7; 8 nucleotides align to TRBD2. The J segment lost 4 bases and the V segment lost 5 bases, leaving 13 bases of the junction unmatched. Germline CDR1 and CDR2: SGHVS and FQNEAQ. The CDR3 has 16 residues. Written as DNA, the CDR3 is TGTGCCAGCAGCCTTAGCGGGGACGTGGAGAATTACGAGCAGTACTTC. Protein: CASSLSGDVENYEQYF. Based on the CDR3 plus reference TRBV7-8 and TRBJ2-7, the full variable domain is GAGVSQSPRYKVAKRGQDVALRCDPISGHVSLFWYQQALGQGPEFLTYFQNEAQLDKSGLPSDRFFAERPEGSVSTLKIQRTQQEDSAVYLCASSLSGDVENYEQYFGPGTRLTVT.

This sequence joins TRBV5-1 and TRBJ1-1; D gene ambiguous. V lost 7 bases and J 5 bases, leaving 21 bases between the germline ends. The V gene's germline CDR1 is SGHRS and CDR2 YFSETQ. The CDR3 contains 15 residues. CDR3 protein: CASGLSTPTSTEAFF. DNA of the CDR3: TGCGCCAGCGGACTATCGACTCCTACCTCGACTGAAGCTTTCTTT.

This clone was found once. The chain links TRBV28 to TRBJ1-2; perhaps TRBD1 as D (6 bases). V was clipped by 8 bases and J by 4 bases, with 14 bases between them. This CDR3 comprises 13 residues. Germline-derived CDR1 and CDR2 are MDHEN and SYDVKM. Here the CDR3 reads CASHGQPTYGYTF. The CDR3 region has the DNA TGTGCCAGCCACGGACAGCCGACCTATGGCTACACCTTC.

This clone came up once. One junction end does not reproduce the germline sequence, and a read error may be involved. The chain employs TRBV6-6 and TRBJ2-3; TRBD1 matches 10 bases. From germline, CDR1 is MNHNY and CDR2 SVGAGI (reference sequence). The CDR3 contains 15 residues. The CDR3 DNA follows: TGTGCCAGCAGTTTCGGACAGGGGGGCACAAATACGCAGTATTTT. Amino acid sequence: CASSFGQGGTNTQYF.

The chain employs TRBV5-1 and TRBJ2-1, with TRBD2 matching over 7 bases. V lost 7 bases and J lost 0; bases outside the gene matches: 4. This CDR3 region has 14 residues. Germline assignment: CDR1 SGHRS and CDR2 YFSETQ. CDR3 sequence (DNA): TGCGCCAGCGCTAGCGGAAACTCCTACAATGAGCAGTTCTTC. It yields the protein CASASGNSYNEQFF.

The CDR3 loop is CAWSVDSRYLNSPLHF. The CDR3 DNA reads as TGTGCCTGGAGCGTCGACAGCCGCTACCTTAATTCACCCCTCCACTTT. This chain links TRBV30 with TRBJ1-6; TRBD1 is a possible D gene (5 bases). Trimming removed 3 bases at V and 6 bases at J, with 18 bases between. This CDR3 has 16 amino acids. The germline V gene has CDR1 GTSNPN and CDR2 SVGIG (reference sequence).

The CDR3 DNA follows: TGCAGCGTTGACGCGGGAATCGCGGCTTTCTTT. It specifies CSVDAGIAAFF. The V gene is TRBV29-1, the J gene TRBJ1-1; no clear D. The ends were cut back, 3 bases at V and 11 bases at J, with 13 bases in the middle. Germline lookup yields CDR1 SQVTM and CDR2 ANQGSEA. This CDR3 has 11 amino acids.